The sequence of this TCR beta chain was determined in a study of T cells in Graves' hyperthyroidism and ophthalmopathy. Findings of the study overall: Within blood appeared most thyroid clonotypes that had expanded above 0.001.

RNA transcripts provided the source from which TCR beta CDR3 regions were amplified. HTBI primers were the set used in a first-round RT-PCR of the TCR CDR3. TCRdb reprocessed the multiplex PCR reads via MiXCR and lists one record per CDR3 protein. The table has more than 500,000 distinct CDR3 sequences, 16% seen once. This clonotype was seen repeatedly, ten times or more. Its antigen is unknown. With 8 bases removed from V and 2 bases from J, the gap between germline ends came to 19 bases. Germline CDR1 and CDR2: MDHEN and SYDVKM. There are 16 residues in the CDR3. These patients, aged 18 to 65, had recently diagnosed hyperthyroidism lasting under 2 months. Any patient presenting with uncontrolled infection, other autoimmune disease, pregnancy or lactation was left out.

This TCR was sampled from a woman aged 25 to 39 with Graves' hyperthyroidism. The chain is built from TRBV28 and TRBJ2-1; D possibly matches TRBD1 or TRBD2 (5 bases each). The sample was blood. DNA of the CDR3: TGTGCCAGCGTCGACAACGAGAGGGGCGCCTACAATGAGCAGTTCTTC. It codes for CASVDNERGAYNEQFF. The full variable domain, in which reference TRBV28 and TRBJ2-1 provide the parts outside the CDR3, is DVKVTQSSRYLVKRTGEKVFLECVQDMDHENMFWYRQDPGLGLRLIYFSYDVKMKEKGDIPEGYSVSREKKERFSLILESASTNQTSMYLCASVDNERGAYNEQFFGPGTRLTVL.